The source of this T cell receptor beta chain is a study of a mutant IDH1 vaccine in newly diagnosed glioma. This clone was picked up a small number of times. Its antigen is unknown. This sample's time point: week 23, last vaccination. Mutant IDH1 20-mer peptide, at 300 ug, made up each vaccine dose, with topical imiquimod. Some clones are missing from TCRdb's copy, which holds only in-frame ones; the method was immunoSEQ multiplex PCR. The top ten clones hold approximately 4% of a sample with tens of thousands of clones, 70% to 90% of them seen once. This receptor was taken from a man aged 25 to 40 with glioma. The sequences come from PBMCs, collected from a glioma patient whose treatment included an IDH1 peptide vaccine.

As DNA, the CDR3 is TGCGCCAGCAGCCAAGATTGGGAGGCTGAAGCTTTCTTT. Translated: CASSQDWEAEAFF. V is TRBV4-1 and J is TRBJ1-1; D call uncertain. The CDR3 contains 13 residues. Trimming removed 0 bases at V and 6 bases at J, with 8 bases between. Germline V gene lookup returns CDR1 MGHRA and CDR2 YSYEKL.